This T cell receptor (beta chain) stems from a study of T cell responses to AZD1222 COVID-19 vaccine. Germline V gene data show CDR1 as LGHNA and CDR2 as YNFKEQ. Trimming at V came to 0 bases and at J to 0 bases, leaving 10 bases not matched to a gene. This CDR3 spans 18 amino acids. Profiling relied on immunoSEQ multiplex PCR, and the TCRdb table lists in-frame clones only, not all of them. The data hold about 150,000 clones, with roughly 91% observed a single time. Only one count was recorded for this clone. The source of this sequence is an adult who received the AZD1222 COVID-19 vaccine. The J gene is TRBJ2-5, the V gene TRBV4-2; 7 nucleotides match TRBD2. Here the sequenced sample was peripheral blood, taken 28 days after the second AZD1222 dose. Here the CDR3 DNA reads TGTGCCAGCAGCCAAGATCAGGGAGGGGCCAAACACCAAGAGACCCAGTACTTC. It translates to CASSQDQGGAKHQETQYF.